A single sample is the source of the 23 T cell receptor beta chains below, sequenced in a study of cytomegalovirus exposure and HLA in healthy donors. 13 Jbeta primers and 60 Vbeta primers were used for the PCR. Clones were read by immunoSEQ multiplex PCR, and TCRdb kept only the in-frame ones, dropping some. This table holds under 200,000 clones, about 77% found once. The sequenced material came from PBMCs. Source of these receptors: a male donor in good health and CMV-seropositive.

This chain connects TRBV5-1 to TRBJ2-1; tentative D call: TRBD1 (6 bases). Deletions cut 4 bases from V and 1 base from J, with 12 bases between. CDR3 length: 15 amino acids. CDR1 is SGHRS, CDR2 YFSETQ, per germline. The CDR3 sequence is CASSPVQGSYNEQFF. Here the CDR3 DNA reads TGCGCCAGCAGCCCTGTGCAGGGGTCCTACAATGAGCAGTTCTTC.

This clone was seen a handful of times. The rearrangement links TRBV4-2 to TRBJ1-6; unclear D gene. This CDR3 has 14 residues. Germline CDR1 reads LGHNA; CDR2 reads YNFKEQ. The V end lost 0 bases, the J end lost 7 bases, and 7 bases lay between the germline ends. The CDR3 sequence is CASSQDPENSPLHF. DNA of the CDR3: TGTGCCAGCAGCCAAGATCCCGAGAATTCACCCCTCCACTTT.

CDR3 in amino acids: CASRVRAGGSYEQYF. Here the CDR3 DNA reads TGCGCCAGCAGGGTAAGAGCGGGGGGCTCCTACGAGCAGTACTTC. This chain links TRBV5-1 with TRBJ2-7, with 9 bases identical to TRBD2. J gave up 0 bases and V 5 bases, and 6 bases lay outside the gene matches. This CDR3 is built from 15 residues. Germline CDR1 SGHRS, CDR2 YFSETQ.

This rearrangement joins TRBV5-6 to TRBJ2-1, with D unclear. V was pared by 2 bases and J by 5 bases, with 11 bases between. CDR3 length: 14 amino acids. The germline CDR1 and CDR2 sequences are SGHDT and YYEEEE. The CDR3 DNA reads TGTGCCAGCAGCTTTCTGGGCAGACACAATGAGCAGTTCTTC. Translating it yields CASSFLGRHNEQFF.

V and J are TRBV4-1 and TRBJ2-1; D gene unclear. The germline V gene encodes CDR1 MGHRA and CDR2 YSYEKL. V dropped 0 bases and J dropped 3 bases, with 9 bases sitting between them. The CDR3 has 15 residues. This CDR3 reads CASSQEEVSYNEQFF. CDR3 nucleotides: TGCGCCAGCAGCCAAGAAGAGGTTAGCTACAATGAGCAGTTCTTC.

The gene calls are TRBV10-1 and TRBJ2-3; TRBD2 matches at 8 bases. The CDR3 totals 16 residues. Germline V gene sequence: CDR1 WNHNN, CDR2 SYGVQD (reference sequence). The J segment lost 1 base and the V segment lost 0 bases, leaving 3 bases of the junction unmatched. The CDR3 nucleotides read TGCGCCAGCAGTGAGTCTATTAGCGGGGGCACAGATACGCAGTATTTT. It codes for CASSESISGGTDTQYF.

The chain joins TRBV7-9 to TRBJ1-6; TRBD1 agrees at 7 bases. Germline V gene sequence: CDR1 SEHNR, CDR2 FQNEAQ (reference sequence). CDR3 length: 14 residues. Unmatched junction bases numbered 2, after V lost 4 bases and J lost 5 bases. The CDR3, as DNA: TGTGCCAGCAGCTCGCAGGGGGATAATTCACCCCTCCACTTT. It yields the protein CASSSQGDNSPLHF.

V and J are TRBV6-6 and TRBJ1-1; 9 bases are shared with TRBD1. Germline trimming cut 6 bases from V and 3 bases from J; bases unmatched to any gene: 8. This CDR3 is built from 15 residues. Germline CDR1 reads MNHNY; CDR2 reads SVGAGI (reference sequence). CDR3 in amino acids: CASSPRQGVYTEAFF. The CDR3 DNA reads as TGTGCCAGCAGCCCCCGACAGGGGGTATACACTGAAGCTTTCTTT.

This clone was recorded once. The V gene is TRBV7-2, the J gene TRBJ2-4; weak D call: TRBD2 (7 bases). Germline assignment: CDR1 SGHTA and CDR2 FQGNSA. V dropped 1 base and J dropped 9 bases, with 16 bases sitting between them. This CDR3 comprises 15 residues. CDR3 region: CASSLVGGRQAIQYF. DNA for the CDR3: TGTGCCAGCAGCTTAGTGGGGGGGCGTCAGGCCATTCAGTACTTC.

Here the CDR3 reads CAWSPDNYGYTF. In DNA form, the CDR3 reads TGTGCCTGGAGTCCAGATAACTATGGCTACACCTTC. The chain couples TRBV30 to TRBJ1-2, with D unclear. The CDR3 runs 12 residues. Trimming cost V 2 bases and J 1 base, with 5 bases left between them. Germline assignment: CDR1 GTSNPN and CDR2 SVGIG (reference sequence).

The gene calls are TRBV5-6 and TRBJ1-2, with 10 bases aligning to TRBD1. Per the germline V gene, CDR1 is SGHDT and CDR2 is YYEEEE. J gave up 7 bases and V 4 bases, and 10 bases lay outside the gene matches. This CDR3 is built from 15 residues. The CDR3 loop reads CASSLTAGDRGGYTF. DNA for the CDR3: TGTGCCAGCAGCCTTACCGCCGGGGACAGGGGTGGCTACACCTTC.

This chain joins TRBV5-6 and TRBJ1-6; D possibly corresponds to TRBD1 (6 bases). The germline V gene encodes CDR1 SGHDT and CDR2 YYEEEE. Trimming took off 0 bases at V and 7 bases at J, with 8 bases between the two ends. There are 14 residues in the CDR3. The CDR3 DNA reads TGTGCCAGCAGCTTGGGGGGGCGAAATTCACCCCTCCACTTT. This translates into CASSLGGRNSPLHF. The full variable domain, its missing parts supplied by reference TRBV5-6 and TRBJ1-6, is DAGVTQSPTHLIKTRGQQVTLRCSPKSGHDTVSWYQQALGQGPQFIFQYYEEEERQRGNFPDRFSGHQFPNYSSELNVNALLLGDSALYLCASSLGGRNSPLHFGNGTRLTVT.

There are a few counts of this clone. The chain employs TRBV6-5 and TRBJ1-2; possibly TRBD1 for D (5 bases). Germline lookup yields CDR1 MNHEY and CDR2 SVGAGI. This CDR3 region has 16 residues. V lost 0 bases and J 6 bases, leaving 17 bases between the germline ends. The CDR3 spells CASSYSPGGVSNGYTF. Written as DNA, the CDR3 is TGTGCCAGCAGTTACTCCCCAGGAGGGGTATCAAATGGCTACACCTTC.

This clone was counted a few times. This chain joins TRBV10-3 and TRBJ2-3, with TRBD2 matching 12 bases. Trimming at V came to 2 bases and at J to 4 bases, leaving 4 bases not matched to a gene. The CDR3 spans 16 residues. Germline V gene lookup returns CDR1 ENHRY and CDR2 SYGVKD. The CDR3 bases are TGTGCCATCAGTGAGGCTAGCGGGGGGGCGGCAGATACGCAGTATTTT. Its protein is CAISEASGGAADTQYF.

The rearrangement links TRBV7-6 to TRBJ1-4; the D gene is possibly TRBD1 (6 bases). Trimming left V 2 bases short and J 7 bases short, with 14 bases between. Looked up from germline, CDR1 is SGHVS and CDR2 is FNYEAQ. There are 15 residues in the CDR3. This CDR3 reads CASSLNAGEGEKLFF. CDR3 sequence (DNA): TGTGCCAGCAGCTTAAATGCAGGGGAAGGTGAAAAACTGTTTTTT.

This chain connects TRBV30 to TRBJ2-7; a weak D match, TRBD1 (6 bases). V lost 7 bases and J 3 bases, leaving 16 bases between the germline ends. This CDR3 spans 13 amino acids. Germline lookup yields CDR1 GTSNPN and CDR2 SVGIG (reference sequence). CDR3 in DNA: TGTGCCTACCTAGGACAGCCCAACTACGAGCAGTACTTC. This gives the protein CAYLGQPNYEQYF.

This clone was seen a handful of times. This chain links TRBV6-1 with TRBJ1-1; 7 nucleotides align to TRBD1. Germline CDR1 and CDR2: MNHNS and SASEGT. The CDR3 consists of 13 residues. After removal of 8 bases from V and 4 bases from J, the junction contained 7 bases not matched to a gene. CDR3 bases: TGTGCCAGCGGCCAGGGGGTGGGCACTGAAGCTTTCTTT. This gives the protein CASGQGVGTEAFF.

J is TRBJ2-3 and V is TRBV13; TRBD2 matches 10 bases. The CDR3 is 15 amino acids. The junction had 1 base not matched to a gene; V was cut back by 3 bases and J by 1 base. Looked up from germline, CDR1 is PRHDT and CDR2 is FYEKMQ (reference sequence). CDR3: CASSFTSGGTDTQYF. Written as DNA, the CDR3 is TGTGCCAGCAGCTTCACTAGCGGGGGCACAGATACGCAGTATTTT.

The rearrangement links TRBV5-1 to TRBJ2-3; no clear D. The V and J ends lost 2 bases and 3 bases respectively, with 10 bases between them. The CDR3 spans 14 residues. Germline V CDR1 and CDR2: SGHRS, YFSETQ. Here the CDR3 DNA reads TGCGCCAGCAGCTTCGGGTTCCGGACAGATACGCAGTATTTT. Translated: CASSFGFRTDTQYF.

CDR3 sequence: CASSRGGGSYEQYF. The CDR3 DNA reads as TGTGCCAGCAGCCGCGGCGGGGGCTCCTACGAGCAGTACTTC. The chain joins TRBV7-2 to TRBJ2-7, with 7 nucleotides matching TRBD2. The V and J ends lost 5 bases and 0 bases, in that order; junction bases with no gene match: 4. This CDR3 comprises 14 residues. Per the germline V gene, CDR1 is SGHTA and CDR2 is FQGNSA. The full variable domain, its missing parts supplied by reference TRBV7-2 and TRBJ2-7, is GAGVSQSPSNKVTEKGKDVELRCDPISGHTALYWYRQSLGQGLEFLIYFQGNSAPDKSGLPSDRFSAERTGGSVSTLTIQRTQQEDSAVYLCASSRGGGSYEQYFGPGTRLTVT.

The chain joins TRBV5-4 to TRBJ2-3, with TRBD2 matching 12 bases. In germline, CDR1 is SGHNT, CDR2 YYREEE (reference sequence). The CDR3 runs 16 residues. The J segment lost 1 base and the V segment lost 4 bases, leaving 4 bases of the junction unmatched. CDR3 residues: CASSPSGGARTDTQYF. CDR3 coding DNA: TGTGCCAGCAGCCCTAGCGGGGGGGCTCGCACAGATACGCAGTATTTT.

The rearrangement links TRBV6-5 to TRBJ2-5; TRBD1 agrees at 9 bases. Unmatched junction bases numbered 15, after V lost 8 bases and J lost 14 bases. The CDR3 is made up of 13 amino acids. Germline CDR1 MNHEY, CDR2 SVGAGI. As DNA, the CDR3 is TGTGCCAGCTCTTCTTCAGCCGGGACAGGGACCTACTTC. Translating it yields CASSSSAGTGTYF.

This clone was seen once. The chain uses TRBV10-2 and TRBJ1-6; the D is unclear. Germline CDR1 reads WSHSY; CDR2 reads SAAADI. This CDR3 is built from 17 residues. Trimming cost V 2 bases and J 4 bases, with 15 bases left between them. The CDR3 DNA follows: TGCGCCAGCAGTGAGCACGCCCGGGAGAAATATAATTCACCCCTCCACTTT. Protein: CASSEHAREKYNSPLHF.